This TCR beta chain was sequenced for a study of blood T cell repertoires in COVID-19. About the research overall: The origin of the acute and convalescent COVID-19 samples was the United States, Italy and Spain. In each case, the material was cDNA or gDNA derived from T cells, B-cell-depleted T cells, or PBMCs.

Measured with immunoSEQ multiplex PCR; TCRdb has only the in-frame clones, and not every one. The data show roughly 200,000 clones, 70% to 85% seen once. This CDR3 is 17 amino acids long. Germline CDR1 and CDR2: PRHDT and FYEKMQ (reference sequence). Germline trimming cut 4 bases from V and 6 bases from J; bases unmatched to any gene: 15. This clone showed up just a few times. V gene TRBV13 combines with J gene TRBJ2-3; 8 bases fit TRBD2. The specimen sequenced was peripheral blood. The clonotype was recovered from a human donor in a cohort sampled during active COVID-19. This chain's CDR3 is CASSSLGREVLFDTQYF. CDR3 nucleotide sequence: TGTGCCAGCAGCTCCCTCGGGCGGGAGGTCCTGTTTGATACGCAGTATTTT.